This TCR beta chain emerged from a study of cytomegalovirus exposure and HLA in healthy donors. This CDR3 region has 14 residues. The germline V gene encodes CDR1 SQVTM and CDR2 ANQGSEA. V lost 6 bases, J lost 9 bases, and 21 bases lay in between. This clone was observed once. Its antigen is unknown. Primers included in the PCR were 60 Vbeta and 13 Jbeta primers. Sequencing was performed with immunoSEQ multiplex PCR; in TCRdb, only in-frame clones are kept and a portion is missing. The sample contains roughly 190,000 clones, about nine tenths of which appear only once. Study-wide results and caveats: In a later analysis, at a false discovery rate of 0.05, roughly 17,000 TCR beta sequences matched HLA alleles.

This chain links TRBV29-1 with TRBJ2-1; no reliable D call. The sequenced material came from PBMCs. The origin of this receptor is a man aged 25 to 40 in good health and CMV-seronegative. For the CDR3, the DNA is TGCAGCGTATCAGGTATCGTGGGTCGAAGTGAGCAGTTCTTC. Amino acid sequence: CSVSGIVGRSEQFF.